This is a list of T cell receptor beta chains from one sample in a study of blood T cells in healthy people across ages. One entry per CDR3 protein results from TCRdb running MiXCR on the 5' RACE reads. The table includes 1.2 million to 1.5 million distinct CDR3 sequences, almost 60% detected once. The sample comprised blood. These receptors originate from a man younger than 30 in good health. Each CDR3 is given with its conserved first and last residue. Fields, in order: V gene, J gene, clone size, D gene, CDR3 DNA, CDR3 protein. A D gene is named only where the DNA matches it firmly. Clone size appears in some rows only: once, few, many, or a class for an expanded clone.

TRBV12-3/TRBV12-4,TRBJ2-7,NA,NA,TGTGCCAGCAGTTTTGTAGACAGGTACTTTTACGAGCAGTACTTC,CASSFVDRYFYEQYF
TRBV12-3/TRBV12-4,TRBJ1-2,NA,NA,TGTGCCAGCAGTTTTAGGGGAATCGGGTCGGGTGGCTACACCTTC,CASSFRGIGSGGYTF
TRBV29-1,TRBJ1-1,NA,NA,TGCAGCGGGGCCCTGACAGGCTACACTGAAGCTTTCTTT,CSGALTGYTEAFF
TRBV4-2,TRBJ2-1,few,TRBD2,TGTGCCAGCAGCCGCGAGGGAACCGGGACTAGCGGGAAAAATGAGCAGTTCTTC,CASSREGTGTSGKNEQFF
TRBV7-9,TRBJ2-1,many,TRBD2,TGTGCCAGCAGCTTAAGCGGGACCCACTACAATGAGCAGTTCTTC,CASSLSGTHYNEQFF
TRBV4-2,TRBJ2-1,few,TRBD2,TGTGCCAGCAGCCAAGCGGGGGGAACCTACAATGAGCAGTTCTTC,CASSQAGGTYNEQFF
TRBV20-1,TRBJ2-7,NA,TRBD1,TGCAGTGCTAGAGTTGGACAGGGGGGGGTACACGAGCAGTACTTC,CSARVGQGGVHEQYF
TRBV10-3,TRBJ1-1,NA,NA,TGTGCCATCAGCAAAACCGCTGAGGAGGACACTGAAGCTTTCTTT,CAISKTAEEDTEAFF
TRBV28,TRBJ2-3,NA,TRBD2,TGTGCCAGCAGACCGACTAGCGGGGGGGCGGTTTACATCGATACGCAGTATTTT,CASRPTSGGAVYIDTQYF
TRBV7-9,TRBJ2-1,NA,NA,TGTGCCAGCAGCACCTCATTGAGCGACGATGAGCAGTTCTTC,CASSTSLSDDEQFF
TRBV5-1,TRBJ2-5,NA,NA,TGCGCCAGCCGAACGGCTAGGGGGTCCGTAGAGACCCAGTACTTC,CASRTARGSVETQYF
TRBV20-1,TRBJ2-3,NA,TRBD2,TGCAGTGCTAGAGGGGAAGCGGGACTATACAATTATGATACGCAGTATTTT,CSARGEAGLYNYDTQYF
TRBV29-1,TRBJ2-7,NA,NA,TGCAGCGTTGAGGGCAATCAAGCGGAGCAGTACTTC,CSVEGNQAEQYF
TRBV10-3,TRBJ1-1,NA,TRBD1,TGTGCCATCACCTTGAAGGCAGGGGGAGAGACTGAAGCTTTCTTT,CAITLKAGGETEAFF
TRBV7-9,TRBJ2-1,NA,NA,TGTGCCAGCAGCTTAGTCAAGCTCGAATTAAACAATGAGCAGTTCTTC,CASSLVKLELNNEQFF
TRBV2,TRBJ1-1,NA,TRBD1,TGTGCCCGCCGGGACAGGGGTTTCGCTGAAGCTTTCTTT,CARRDRGFAEAFF
TRBV7-9,TRBJ1-6,NA,NA,TGTGCCAGCAGCACTAATAATTCACCCCTCCACTTT,CASSTNNSPLHF
TRBV12-3/TRBV12-4,TRBJ2-7,few,NA,TGTGCCAGCGCCAGGGTTGACTCCTACGAGCAGTACTTC,CASARVDSYEQYF
TRBV11-2,TRBJ2-1,once,NA,TGTGCCAGCAGCTTATCCGGGATCAACAATGAGCAGTTCTTC,CASSLSGINNEQFF
TRBV14,TRBJ2-7,once,NA,TGTGCCAGCAGCCAAAGAGGGGGGTTCTCCTACGAGCAGTACTTC,CASSQRGGFSYEQYF
TRBV6-2/TRBV6-3,TRBJ2-1,few,TRBD2,TGTGCCAGCAGTTACTCAGCTCATAGCGGGGTCGACAATGAGCAGTTCTTC,CASSYSAHSGVDNEQFF
TRBV4-2,TRBJ2-7,NA,NA,TGTGCCAGCAGCCAAGGACAGTTGAACGAGCAGTACTTC,CASSQGQLNEQYF
TRBV20-1,TRBJ2-7,few,NA,TGCAGTGCTAGAGATCTCTCGGATGGCGAGCAGTACTTC,CSARDLSDGEQYF
TRBV13,TRBJ2-1,few,TRBD2,TGTGCCAGCAGCATCTCTAGCGGGGGTGAGCAGTTCTTC,CASSISSGGEQFF
TRBV10-3,TRBJ1-2,few,NA,TGTGCCATCAGTGAGCTTAAGGCCGGACGGGACTTGACTACGAGCTACACCTTC,CAISELKAGRDLTTSYTF
TRBV20-1,TRBJ2-7,NA,TRBD2,TGCAGTGCTAGAGTTCAGCGGGAGGGCTGGTACGAGCAGTACTTC,CSARVQREGWYEQYF
TRBV5-6,TRBJ2-1,NA,NA,TGTGCCAGCAGCTTGGCCTTAGATACAATATACAATGAGCAGTTCTTC,CASSLALDTIYNEQFF
TRBV25-1,TRBJ2-4,NA,NA,TGTGCCAGCAGTGAATCGTGGGAGCAGTACTTC,CASSESWEQYF
TRBV29-1,TRBJ1-2,few,NA,TGCAGCGTTGTGGTTGGGACTGACTATGGCTACACCTTC,CSVVVGTDYGYTF
TRBV12-3/TRBV12-4,TRBJ2-7,NA,NA,TGTGCCAGCAGTTTCACAGGGAAGGGTTACTACGAGCAGTACTTC,CASSFTGKGYYEQYF
TRBV12-3/TRBV12-4,TRBJ1-1,NA,NA,TGTGCCAGCAGCCCAGGGAGGTCTGAAGCTTTCTTT,CASSPGRSEAFF
TRBV15,TRBJ2-5,once,NA,TGTGCCACCAGCAGACGCAGGACGGACGGAAGAACTTTCCAAGAGACCCAGTATTTC,CATSRRRTDGRTFQETQYF
TRBV4-1,TRBJ2-2,NA,TRBD2,TGCGCCAGCAGCCATGCTCCGGGACTAGCCCCCAGGGGCGGGGAGCTGTTTTTT,CASSHAPGLAPRGGELFF
TRBV6-4,TRBJ1-1,NA,NA,TGTGCCAGCAGTGACACGGGGCGTGAAGCTTTCTTT,CASSDTGREAFF
TRBV10-2,TRBJ2-1,NA,TRBD2,TGCGCCAGCCTAGCGGGGGGTTACCATGAGCAGTTCTTC,CASLAGGYHEQFF
TRBV27,TRBJ2-5,NA,NA,TGTGCCAGCAGTGGCTCAGGGACCCAGTACTTC,CASSGSGTQYF
TRBV29-1,TRBJ2-1,NA,TRBD1,TGCAGCGTGCCGGGACAGGGGTTGAAGCATGAGCAGTTCTTC,CSVPGQGLKHEQFF
TRBV11-2,TRBJ2-1,once,NA,TGTGCCAGCAGCCGGGGCCGGACGGGATGGAATGAGCAGTTCTTC,CASSRGRTGWNEQFF
TRBV6-6,TRBJ2-7,NA,TRBD1,TGTGCCAGCAGTTACTCTGGGGACAGAGTCGAGCAGTACTTC,CASSYSGDRVEQYF
TRBV6-2/TRBV6-3,TRBJ2-3,NA,NA,TGTGTCACCGGCGGGGTTGCGCAGTTCCATACGCAGTATTTT,CVTGGVAQFHTQYF
TRBV11-2,TRBJ2-7,NA,NA,TGTGCCAGCAGAGATACTAGCAGCCGCCTAGCAGAGCAGTACTTC,CASRDTSSRLAEQYF
TRBV7-9,TRBJ1-4,few,NA,TGTGCCAGCAGCTTCCATATATCCGCAACTAATGAAAAACTGTTTTTT,CASSFHISATNEKLFF
TRBV27,TRBJ1-5,NA,NA,TGTGCCAGCAGGGGGGCAGGTGATAGCAATCAGCCCCAGCATTTT,CASRGAGDSNQPQHF
TRBV12-3/TRBV12-4,TRBJ1-5,NA,NA,TGTGCCAGCAGTTTATCTATCGGTGTAGGGTGGGGGGAAAATCAGCCCCAGCATTTT,CASSLSIGVGWGENQPQHF
TRBV20-1,TRBJ2-7,NA,NA,TGCAGTGCGACCAGCATCCGGGACTCCGTCTACGAGCAGTACTTC,CSATSIRDSVYEQYF
TRBV21-1,TRBJ2-1,few,NA,TGTGCCAGCAGCCCAACACGAGCGGGAGATTCCAATGAGCAGTTCTTC,CASSPTRAGDSNEQFF
TRBV7-2,TRBJ2-1,few,NA,TGTGCCAGCAGCCCAACTTGGGGTTATGAGCAGTTCTTT,CASSPTWGYEQFF
TRBV28,TRBJ2-5,few,TRBD2,TGTGCCAGCACCCTTCGGACTAGCAAAGAGACCCAGTACTTC,CASTLRTSKETQYF
TRBV20-1,TRBJ1-5,NA,NA,TGCAGTGCTCGAATGACACACCAGCATTTT,CSARMTHQHF
TRBV4-1,TRBJ2-3,NA,NA,TGCGCCAGCAGCCAAGTAGCCCTCACAGATACGCAGTATTTT,CASSQVALTDTQYF
TRBV6-5,TRBJ1-4,NA,TRBD1,TGTGCCAGCAGTCCGGGACAGGGGCGAAGGAATGAAAAACTGTTTTTT,CASSPGQGRRNEKLFF
TRBV3-1,TRBJ2-1,NA,NA,TGTGCCAGCAGCCAAGATGTCCTAGTGACCTCGAATGAGCAGTTCTTC,CASSQDVLVTSNEQFF
TRBV9,TRBJ1-1,few,NA,TGCGCCAGCAGCGCCAGGACGAACACTGAAGCTTTCTTT,CASSARTNTEAFF
TRBV20-1,TRBJ2-3,NA,TRBD2,TGCAGTGCACCCAGACTAGCGGGATCGGATACGCAGTATTTT,CSAPRLAGSDTQYF
TRBV29-1,TRBJ2-3,few,TRBD2,TGCAGCGTTGCGGGAGGTCTAGCGGGAGGGCCTGACACAGATACGCAGTATTTT,CSVAGGLAGGPDTDTQYF
TRBV20-1,TRBJ2-3,few,TRBD2,TGCAGTGCTTCCCAACTAGCGGGAGGAGATACGCAGTATTTT,CSASQLAGGDTQYF
TRBV4-1,TRBJ1-1,NA,NA,TGCGCCAGCAGCCAAGATTTGGAGGGTTGGACTGAAGCTTTCTTT,CASSQDLEGWTEAFF
TRBV3-1,TRBJ2-7,NA,TRBD1,TGTGCCAGCAGCCCGGGACAGGGTAACCACGAGCAGTACTTC,CASSPGQGNHEQYF
TRBV25-1,TRBJ2-7,NA,NA,TGTGCCAGCAGTGAATTGTCGTCAGGGGAGCAGTACTTC,CASSELSSGEQYF